This paragraph reports one TCR beta chain. Its antigen remains unknown. Mismatch with germline at one junction end may stem from a read error. These data originate in a study of tumor-infiltrating lymphocytes in primary liver carcinoma. Researchers generated TCR beta cDNA from approximately 450 ng of total RNA, relying on a constant-region primer. Investigators got TCR beta libraries out of three nested multiplex PCR rounds, done with slightly modified ARM-PCR. TCRdb itself ran the multiplex PCR reads through MiXCR, one entry per CDR3 protein. The sample has about 200,000 distinct CDR3 sequences; about two thirds are singletons. Both blood RNA, taken from unsorted whole blood, and germline DNA were extracted. Points from the study as a whole: Samples were bulk unsorted, so CD4+ and CD8+ repertoires were not compared.

The source material was peripheral blood. The source of this sequence is a woman aged 60-75 years with primary liver carcinoma and hepatitis B virus infection.

The chain's CDR3 is CASSEVSGSSYDQYF. The CDR3 DNA follows: TGCGCCAGCAGCGAAGTGTCAGGGAGCTCCTACGATCAGTACTTC. The gene calls are TRBV4-1 and TRBJ2-7; D may be TRBD1 or TRBD2 (5 bases each). CDR1 and CDR2 (germline): MGHRA, YSYEKL. This CDR3 is 15 amino acids long.